Listed here are 22 T cell receptor beta chains from one sample, sequenced in a study of identical twins. A single record per CDR3 protein comes from TCRdb applying MiXCR to the 5' RACE reads. In the table there are 350,000 or so distinct CDR3 sequences, roughly 12% of which are singletons. This same sample was also taken into another study, of yellow fever vaccine responses in identical twins.

Sequencing was done on a sample of CD8+ T cells sorted from blood. All receptors come from a woman under 30 in good health.

This clonotype has a handful of counts. This CDR3 is CASTQRSRTERPNQPQHF. The CDR3 nucleotides read TGTGCCAGCACCCAGAGGAGCAGGACAGAAAGGCCGAATCAGCCCCAGCATTTT. This chain links TRBV6-1 with TRBJ1-5; possibly TRBD1 for D (6 bases). CDR3 length equals 18 residues. With 7 bases removed from V and 4 bases from J, the gap between germline ends came to 26 bases. Germline CDR1 reads MNHNS; CDR2 reads SASEGT.

This clonotype was observed at least ten times. This sequence joins TRBV7-9 and TRBJ2-1; 7 nucleotides line up with TRBD2. Germline V gene data show CDR1 as SEHNR and CDR2 as FQNEAQ (reference sequence). This CDR3 comprises 14 residues. V dropped 7 bases and J dropped 5; count of bases not matched to a gene: 8. This chain's CDR3 is CASIPSGVNNEQFF. The DNA of the CDR3 is TGTGCCAGCATCCCCAGCGGGGTGAACAATGAGCAGTTCTTC.

CDR3 amino acids: CASSQDRTGDGYGYTF. As DNA, the CDR3 is TGCGCCAGCAGCCAAGACCGGACAGGAGATGGCTATGGCTACACCTTC. This rearrangement joins TRBV4-1 to TRBJ1-2; 7 positions match TRBD1. V trimming: 0 bases; J trimming: 4 bases; junction bases outside the gene matches: 8. This CDR3 has 16 residues. The germline gives CDR1 MGHRA, CDR2 YSYEKL.

This chain connects TRBV27 to TRBJ1-1; 9 bases are shared with TRBD1. J gave up 4 bases and V 5 bases, and 8 bases lay outside the gene matches. In germline, CDR1 is MNHEY, CDR2 SMNVEV (reference sequence). The CDR3 runs 15 residues. The CDR3 DNA reads as TGTGCCAGCAGTCCGGGACAGGGTAGGAGCACTGAAGCTTTCTTT. This gives the protein CASSPGQGRSTEAFF.

This clonotype has more than one count but fewer than ten. This sequence joins TRBV29-1 and TRBJ2-1, with 9 bases aligning to TRBD1. Germline loops: CDR1 SQVTM, CDR2 ANQGSEA. The V and J ends lost 5 bases and 4 bases, in that order; junction bases with no gene match: 6. CDR3 length equals 14 residues. The CDR3 loop is CSVRDRAEYNEQFF. In nucleotides, the CDR3 is TGCAGCGTTAGGGACAGGGCGGAGTACAATGAGCAGTTCTTC.

The chain links TRBV20-1 to TRBJ2-7; TRBD2 agrees at 10 bases. The CDR3 is 14 amino acids. CDR1 is DFQATT, CDR2 SNEGSKA, per germline (reference sequence). Unmatched junction bases numbered 10, after V lost 7 bases and J lost 4 bases. Written as DNA, the CDR3 is TGCAGTGTTACGAAACTAGCGGGATCATACGAGCAGTACTTC. Translation gives CSVTKLAGSYEQYF.

The chain combines TRBV7-9 with TRBJ2-5; possibly TRBD1 or TRBD2 for D (5 bases each). V lost 8 bases and J 3 bases, leaving 13 bases between the germline ends. CDR3 length: 13 residues. The V gene's germline CDR1 is SEHNR and CDR2 FQNEAQ (reference sequence). CDR3 in amino acids: CASWGWAEETQYF. CDR3 nucleotide sequence: TGTGCCAGCTGGGGGTGGGCAGAAGAGACCCAGTACTTC.

This clonotype was detected only a few times. The chain recombines TRBV5-1 with TRBJ2-7; D might be TRBD1 or TRBD2, each matching 5 bases. CDR1 is SGHRS, CDR2 YFSETQ, per germline. This CDR3 is built from 17 residues. Trimming took 1 base from V and 3 from J, leaving 20 bases between them. In nucleotides, the CDR3 is TGCGCCAGCAGCTTGACTTATTCGGGACCAAAAAACTACGAGCAGTACTTC. Amino acid sequence: CASSLTYSGPKNYEQYF.

This clonotype has just one count. J is TRBJ2-5 and V is TRBV5-1; 9 bases match TRBD1. This CDR3 has 15 amino acids. Germline assignment: CDR1 SGHRS and CDR2 YFSETQ. Germline trimming cut 7 bases from V and 5 bases from J; bases unmatched to any gene: 12. In nucleotides, the CDR3 is TGCGCCAGCGGAATGGACAGGGGAGTAGGGGAGACCCAGTACTTC. It specifies CASGMDRGVGETQYF.

This clonotype appeared a few times. The rearrangement links TRBV28 to TRBJ2-1, with 8 nucleotides matching TRBD2. Germline V gene data show CDR1 as MDHEN and CDR2 as SYDVKM. The trim removed 6 bases at V and 7 bases at J, leaving 8 bases unmatched. The CDR3 runs to 14 residues. DNA for the CDR3: TGTGCCAGCAGCCGGGAGGGCCGGTTAAATGAGCAGTTCTTC. Translation gives CASSREGRLNEQFF.

In this sample, this clonotype turned up many times. The rearrangement uses TRBV3-1 and TRBJ2-2, with 12 bases lining up with TRBD2. The junction had 13 bases not matched to a gene; V was cut back by 0 bases and J by 2 bases. This CDR3 contains 21 residues. Looked up from germline, CDR1 is LGHDT and CDR2 is YNNKEL (reference sequence). The CDR3 protein is CASSQERPSGRAFRNTGELFF. CDR3 DNA: TGTGCCAGCAGCCAAGAGAGGCCTAGCGGGAGGGCCTTTCGTAACACCGGGGAGCTGTTTTTT.

Many counts were recorded for this clonotype. The chain is built from TRBV24-1 and TRBJ2-2; possibly TRBD1 for D (5 bases). This CDR3 contains 13 residues. Germline V gene sequence: CDR1 KGHDR, CDR2 SFDVKD. V was shortened by 7 bases and J by 4 bases, with 9 bases between the two germline ends. The DNA of the CDR3 is TGTGCCACCAGAGGGGAACCCACCGGGGAGCTGTTTTTT. Translating gives CATRGEPTGELFF.

This chain uses TRBV5-4 with TRBJ2-5; D is possibly TRBD2 (7 bases). CDR1 is SGHNT and CDR2 is YYREEE in the germline V gene (reference sequence). With 0 bases removed from V and 4 bases from J, the gap between germline ends came to 13 bases. The CDR3 is made up of 15 amino acids. CDR3 amino acids: CASSLDGGPGETQYF. The CDR3 DNA is TGTGCCAGCAGCTTGGACGGGGGGCCTGGAGAGACCCAGTACTTC.

The chain links TRBV9 to TRBJ2-3; 9 positions match TRBD2. This CDR3 region has 16 residues. The trim removed 4 bases at V and 0 bases at J, leaving 6 bases unmatched. The germline V gene has CDR1 SGDLS and CDR2 YYNGEE. CDR3: CASSPHLAGSTDTQYF. CDR3 bases: TGTGCCAGCAGCCCACACCTAGCGGGGAGCACAGATACGCAGTATTTT.

This clonotype was observed a handful of times. DNA of the CDR3: TGTGCCAGCAGCCCCCCCTTCGGAGAGACCCAGTACTTC. It translates to CASSPPFGETQYF. The V call is TRBV7-8, the J call TRBJ2-5; D gene uncertain. Germline V gives CDR1 SGHVS, CDR2 FQNEAQ. Between the trimmed V and J ends, which lost 5 bases and 4 bases, there was a span of 11 bases. This CDR3 has 13 residues. The variable domain in full, with the rest retrieved from reference TRBV7-8 and TRBJ2-5, is GAGVSQSPRYKVAKRGQDVALRCDPISGHVSLFWYQQALGQGPEFLTYFQNEAQLDKSGLPSDRFFAERPEGSVSTLKIQRTQQEDSAVYLCASSPPFGETQYFGPGTRLLVL.

This clonotype has only a few counts. Its ends do not fully match the called genes, so a read error is possible. CDR3 coding DNA: TGCAGTGCCACATCCTCAGCGGGAGCGGTCGGGGAGCTGTCTTTT. Its translation is CSATSSAGAVGELSF. The chain carries TRBV20-1 and TRBJ2-2, with 8 nucleotides matching TRBD2. This CDR3 has 15 amino acids. The germline gives CDR1 DFQATT, CDR2 SNEGSKA (reference sequence).

Only a few counts were recorded for this clonotype. V usage is TRBV7-2 and J usage is TRBJ2-1; maybe TRBD1 (6 bases). The CDR3 contains 23 residues. Trimming pared 5 bases from V and 2 bases from J, leaving 37 bases between. CDR1 SGHTA and CDR2 FQGNSA come from the germline V gene. The CDR3 spells CASSEPGPLVRGTFMWTYNEQFF. CDR3 in DNA: TGTGCCAGCAGCGAGCCGGGACCCCTGGTGAGGGGGACCTTTATGTGGACCTACAATGAGCAGTTCTTC.

This clonotype has at least ten counts. This chain uses TRBV4-1 with TRBJ2-1; D possibly corresponds to TRBD2 (6 bases). V was pared by 3 bases and J by 8 bases, with 14 bases between. In germline, CDR1 is MGHRA, CDR2 YSYEKL. CDR3 length: 14 amino acids. CDR3 in DNA: TGCGCCAGCAGCCACGTCGGTCGGGGGTATGAGCAGTTCTTC. Translated: CASSHVGRGYEQFF.

This clonotype was seen only once. This is likely a read error, given that the CDR3 carries no conserved phenylalanine or tryptophan at its end. This chain uses TRBV27 with TRBJ2-1; 8 nucleotides match TRBD2. The CDR3 runs to 15 residues. Trimming at V came to 3 bases and at J to 9 bases, leaving 10 bases not matched to a gene. Germline assignment: CDR1 MNHEY and CDR2 SMNVEV (reference sequence). The CDR3 is CASSFQRELGAEQFY. CDR3 bases: TGTGCCAGCAGTTTCCAGCGGGAGTTAGGAGCTGAGCAGTTCTAC.

This clonotype has more than one count but fewer than ten. This chain links TRBV6-1 with TRBJ2-3, with D perhaps matching TRBD2 (6 bases). Between the trimmed V and J ends, which lost 8 bases and 4 bases, there was a span of 13 bases. Germline V gene lookup returns CDR1 MNHNS and CDR2 SASEGT. CDR3 length: 13 residues. In nucleotides, the CDR3 is TGTGCCAGCGCGTTAGCGGCGGCAGATACGCAGTATTTT. This codes for CASALAAADTQYF.

The chain has TRBV29-1 and TRBJ2-3; 11 nucleotides match TRBD2. The CDR3 has 14 amino acids. The germline gives CDR1 SQVTM, CDR2 ANQGSEA. V shed 4 bases, J shed 0 bases, and the junction held 0 bases outside the gene matches. CDR3 bases: TGCAGCGTTGGACTAGCGGGGAGCACAGATACGCAGTATTTT. Residues: CSVGLAGSTDTQYF.

This clonotype has only a few counts. This chain joins TRBV11-2 and TRBJ2-1; D is possibly TRBD1 (6 bases). The CDR3 covers 16 residues. The V end was cut by 0 bases, the J end by 9 bases, with 18 bases between. The germline CDR1 and CDR2 sequences are SGHAT and FQNNGV. DNA of the CDR3: TGTGCCAGCAGCTTAGATCTCGGCAGGGGCCGCGGTGAGCAGTTCTTC. As protein: CASSLDLGRGRGEQFF.